Below are 27 T cell receptor beta chains sequenced from a single sample in a study of blood T cells in healthy people across ages. Together with a sample-barcoded 5' primer, a J-beta primer mix was included in a second PCR lasting about 6 to 12 cycles. One entry per CDR3 protein results from TCRdb running MiXCR on the 5' RACE reads. Of 540,000 or so distinct CDR3 sequences listed, approximately 25% are singletons. This sample was also put to use in a study of T cells of mothers and their children.

The sequencing sample was made of blood. The receptor set was obtained from a boy aged 5-17 years in good health.

As DNA, the CDR3 is TGTGCCAGCACCCCGGACGGTGGGGACTACGAGCAGTACTTC. Residues: CASTPDGGDYEQYF. The chain combines TRBV7-9 with TRBJ2-7, with D unclear. Germline CDR1 reads SEHNR; CDR2 reads FQNEAQ (reference sequence). V dropped 7 bases and J dropped 3 bases, with 16 bases sitting between them. The CDR3 runs to 14 residues.

This clonotype was recorded a few times. The chain links TRBV19 to TRBJ1-4; D unresolved. The CDR3 is 12 amino acids. Germline V gene lookup returns CDR1 LNHDA and CDR2 SQIVND (reference sequence). The V end lost 6 bases, the J end lost 5 bases, and 7 bases lay between the germline ends. The CDR3 sequence is CASSGLNEKLFF. CDR3 in DNA: TGTGCCAGTAGCGGGCTGAATGAAAAACTGTTTTTT. Drawing the rest from reference TRBV19 and TRBJ1-4, the complete variable domain is DGGITQSPKYLFRKEGQNVTLSCEQNLNHDAMYWYRQDPGQGLRLIYYSQIVNDFQKGDIAEGYSVSREKKESFPLTVTSAQKNPTAFYLCASSGLNEKLFFGSGTQLSVL.

This clonotype was seen a handful of times. J is TRBJ2-1 and V is TRBV24-1; TRBD1 matches 9 bases. This CDR3 region has 15 residues. Germline V gene lookup returns CDR1 KGHDR and CDR2 SFDVKD. With V trimmed by 7 bases and J by 3 bases, 6 bases remained unmatched. Here the CDR3 DNA reads TGTGCCACCAGAGGTGACAGGGGGGGCTACAATGAGCAGTTCTTC. Translating gives CATRGDRGGYNEQFF.

The rearrangement uses TRBV24-1 and TRBJ2-5; D is tentatively TRBD1 or TRBD2 (6 bases each). V was trimmed by 1 base and J by 5 bases, leaving 13 bases between them. Germline V gene lookup returns CDR1 KGHDR and CDR2 SFDVKD. The CDR3 has 15 residues. This CDR3 is CATSDLTGGQETQYF. In nucleotides, the CDR3 is TGTGCCACCAGTGATTTAACTGGGGGGCAGGAGACCCAGTACTTC.

The J gene is TRBJ2-7, the V gene TRBV6-1, with D possibly TRBD2 on 5 matching bases. The ends were cut back, 0 bases at V and 9 bases at J, with 9 bases in the middle. The germline V gene has CDR1 MNHNS and CDR2 SASEGT. This CDR3 comprises 12 residues. This CDR3 reads CASSEAGERQYF. The CDR3 DNA reads TGTGCCAGCAGTGAAGCCGGGGAGAGGCAGTACTTC.

This clonotype was detected only a few times. V is TRBV9 and J is TRBJ2-1, with D perhaps TRBD1 (6 bases). This CDR3 is 15 amino acids long. The V end lost 4 bases, the J end lost 4 bases, and 15 bases lay between the germline ends. From germline, CDR1 is SGDLS and CDR2 YYNGEE. CDR3 amino acids: CASSPQPDRYNEQFF. DNA of the CDR3: TGTGCCAGCAGCCCCCAGCCCGACAGGTACAATGAGCAGTTCTTC.

The sample holds a few counts of this clonotype. The chain recombines TRBV20-1 with TRBJ2-1, with 9 bases that match TRBD2. V trimming: 4 bases; J trimming: 4 bases; junction bases outside the gene matches: 8. CDR3 length: 15 residues. Germline V gene sequence: CDR1 DFQATT, CDR2 SNEGSKA (reference sequence). In DNA, the CDR3 is TGCAGTGCTAACCCGACTAGCGGAGGATACAATGAGCAGTTCTTC. Protein: CSANPTSGGYNEQFF.

This chain uses TRBV27 with TRBJ2-2, with D unclear. Trimming shortened V by 2 bases and J by 6 bases, and 7 bases separated the two germline ends. This CDR3 is built from 13 residues. Per the germline V gene, CDR1 is MNHEY and CDR2 is SMNVEV (reference sequence). CDR3 residues: CASSLPGPGELFF. The CDR3 region has the DNA TGTGCCAGCAGTTTACCAGGACCCGGGGAGCTGTTTTTT.

This clonotype came up a few times. V is TRBV2 and J is TRBJ2-5; TRBD1 might be the D (6 bases). Deletions cut 7 bases from V and 9 bases from J, with 15 bases between. CDR1 SNHLY and CDR2 FYNNEI come from the germline V gene. This CDR3 spans 12 amino acids. CDR3 sequence reads: CASNGQLGAQYF. Written as DNA, the CDR3 is TGTGCCAGCAACGGACAGCTCGGGGCCCAGTACTTC.

The gene calls are TRBV12-3 or TRBV12-4 and TRBJ2-7; the match to TRBD1 covers 7 bases. V lost 4 bases, J lost 3 bases, and 3 bases stayed unmatched. The CDR3 runs to 13 residues. CDR3 sequence (DNA): TGTGCCAGCAGTTGGGGGACAGTCTACGAGCAGTACTTC. It specifies CASSWGTVYEQYF.

This clonotype has more than one count but fewer than ten. The chain joins TRBV7-6 to TRBJ2-5; D is possibly TRBD1 (6 bases). The germline V gene has CDR1 SGHVS and CDR2 FNYEAQ. CDR3 length: 16 residues. Trimming shortened V by 5 bases and J by 1 base, and 17 bases separated the two germline ends. Here the CDR3 reads CASSLYPGQTQETQYF. CDR3 nucleotide sequence: TGTGCCAGCAGCCTATACCCAGGACAGACCCAAGAGACCCAGTACTTC. Based on the CDR3 plus reference TRBV7-6 and TRBJ2-5, the full variable domain is GAGVSQSPRYKVTKRGQDVALRCDPISGHVSLYWYRQALGQGPEFLTYFNYEAQQDKSGLPNDRFSAERPEGSISTLTIQRTEQRDSAMYRCASSLYPGQTQETQYFGPGTRLLVL.

This clonotype has a count of ten or more. V gene TRBV6-5 combines with J gene TRBJ2-5; 7 bases are a match to TRBD1. The CDR3 totals 15 residues. J gave up 3 bases and V 4 bases, and 8 bases lay outside the gene matches. The germline V gene encodes CDR1 MNHEY and CDR2 SVGAGI. CDR3 in DNA: TGTGCCAGCAGTTTACAGGGGCCCTGGGAAGAGACCCAGTACTTC. It encodes CASSLQGPWEETQYF.

In its sample, this clonotype was seen a few times. J is TRBJ2-1 and V is TRBV5-1, with D perhaps being TRBD1 or TRBD2 (5 bases each). Germline CDR1 is SGHRS and CDR2 is YFSETQ. This CDR3 is built from 14 residues. V was trimmed by 4 bases and J by 5 bases, leaving 13 bases between them. The CDR3 DNA sequence: TGCGCCAGCAGCCACGGGACCGAAAACAATGAGCAGTTCTTC. It yields the protein CASSHGTENNEQFF.

As concerns this clonotype: A much more abundant neighbour one base away suggests this may be a read error. This chain connects TRBV27 to TRBJ2-5, with a tentative D call TRBD1 (6 bases). Trimming cost V 5 bases and J 2 bases, with 18 bases left between them. The germline gives CDR1 MNHEY, CDR2 SMNVEV (reference sequence). This CDR3 contains 16 residues. The DNA of the CDR3 is TGTGCCAGCAGTCCAAGGGACAAGGTATCACAAGAGACCCAGTACTTC. Its protein is CASSPRDKVSQETQYF.

The V call is TRBV3-1, the J call TRBJ2-1, with D hard to call. V was shortened by 2 bases and J by 0 bases, with 14 bases between the two germline ends. Germline lookup yields CDR1 LGHDT and CDR2 YNNKEL (reference sequence). This CDR3 region has 17 residues. The CDR3 DNA reads as TGTGCCAGCAGCCAAATTCGGGCCCTTAGCTCCTACAATGAGCAGTTCTTC. Amino acid sequence: CASSQIRALSSYNEQFF.

This clonotype has a handful of counts. The chain uses TRBV24-1 and TRBJ2-7, with D hard to call. The CDR3 totals 11 residues. Trimming shortened V by 4 bases and J by 4 bases, and 4 bases separated the two germline ends. Germline-derived CDR1 and CDR2 are KGHDR and SFDVKD. In nucleotides, the CDR3 is TGTGCCACCAGTGAAGGGTACGAGCAGTACTTC. This translates into CATSEGYEQYF.

This clonotype was seen only a few times. The chain is built from TRBV6-2 or TRBV6-3 and TRBJ2-5, with 8 bases fitting TRBD1. Per germline, CDR1 MNHEY and CDR2 SVGEGT. Trimming removed 10 bases from V and 1 base from J; junction bases left unmatched: 11. This CDR3 comprises 15 residues. The CDR3 protein is CATGISGTGQETQYF. CDR3 DNA sequence: TGTGCCACCGGGATTTCAGGGACAGGCCAAGAGACCCAGTACTTC.

V usage is TRBV6-2 or TRBV6-3 and J usage is TRBJ2-3; possibly TRBD2 for D (6 bases). The V and J ends lost 6 bases and 3 bases respectively, with 19 bases between them. This CDR3 has 16 residues. Germline CDR1 is MNHEY and CDR2 is SVGEGT. The CDR3 nucleotides read TGTGCCAGCAGCCCCCACCAGCGGAGGGCAACAGATACGCAGTATTTT. This encodes CASSPHQRRATDTQYF.

The chain couples TRBV6-1 to TRBJ2-7, with TRBD2 identical over 11 bases. CDR3 length: 14 amino acids. CDR1 is MNHNS, CDR2 SASEGT, per germline. The V gene end was trimmed by 6 bases and the J gene end by 4 bases; junction bases not matched to a gene: 5. The DNA of the CDR3 is TGTGCCAGCAGGACTAGCGGGACAAAATACGAGCAGTACTTC. Its translation is CASRTSGTKYEQYF.

The CDR3 sequence: CASPLKPDREAEAFF. For the CDR3, the DNA is TGTGCCAGCCCCTTGAAACCGGACAGGGAGGCTGAAGCTTTCTTT. V is TRBV7-8 and J is TRBJ1-1, with TRBD1 matching over 8 bases. Germline CDR1 reads SGHVS; CDR2 reads FQNEAQ. J lost 6 bases, V lost 8 bases, and 14 bases had no gene match. CDR3 length equals 15 residues.

The rearrangement uses TRBV4-3 and TRBJ2-5; 8 nucleotides agree with TRBD2. Matching the DNA end better, TRBJ2-1 makes the J call doubtful. The CDR3 loop spans 17 amino acids. CDR1 and CDR2 from the germline V gene are LGHNA and YSLEER. Here the CDR3 DNA reads TGCGCCAGCAGCCAAGAAAGAAAGCGGGAGTTCGACAATGAGCAGTTCTTC. It encodes CASSQERKREFDNEQFF.

The chain couples TRBV20-1 to TRBJ2-3; the D is unclear. The germline V and J ends were trimmed by 6 bases and 1 base, with 11 bases remaining between them. CDR1 is DFQATT and CDR2 is SNEGSKA in the germline V gene (reference sequence). The CDR3 loop spans 13 amino acids. CDR3 protein: CSAPDGRTDTQYF. The CDR3 DNA reads as TGCAGTGCCCCCGACGGCCGCACAGATACGCAGTATTTT.

This clonotype was detected a few times. The chain uses TRBV5-1 and TRBJ2-1, with D perhaps given as TRBD1 or TRBD2 (7 bases each). The CDR3 has 18 amino acids. V dropped 0 bases and J dropped 0 bases, with 16 bases sitting between them. The germline V gene has CDR1 SGHRS and CDR2 YFSETQ. In DNA form, the CDR3 reads TGCGCCAGCAGCTTGGAGGGGGCTAGCGGTGTCTCCTACAATGAGCAGTTCTTC. This encodes CASSLEGASGVSYNEQFF.

The genes are TRBV6-4 and TRBJ2-3, with TRBD2 matching over 7 bases. J lost 3 bases, V lost 4 bases, and 7 bases had no gene match. CDR3 length: 15 amino acids. CDR1 and CDR2 (germline): MRHNA, SNTAGT. The CDR3 DNA reads as TGTGCCAGCAGTGTGGGGGGGGGTACAACAGATACGCAGTATTTT. Protein product: CASSVGGGTTDTQYF.

The chain combines TRBV6-5 with TRBJ1-1; the D gene is possibly TRBD1 (5 bases). Germline CDR1 is MNHEY and CDR2 is SVGAGI. V lost 5 bases and J 6 bases, leaving 13 bases between the germline ends. The CDR3 consists of 13 residues. CDR3 nucleotides: TGTGCCAGCAGTCCCCAGGGTGTCGCTGAAGCTTTCTTT. This translates into CASSPQGVAEAFF.

The chain carries TRBV4-3 and TRBJ2-1; D is perhaps TRBD1 (5 bases). The end of the DNA is better explained by TRBJ2-7, so the J call may be wrong. CDR1 is LGHNA and CDR2 is YSLEER in the germline V gene. The CDR3 extends over 15 amino acids. Here the CDR3 DNA reads TGCGCCAGCAGCCAAGATCCCTCAGGGATCGGCGAGCAGTACTTC. Translation gives CASSQDPSGIGEQYF.

The chain joins TRBV9 to TRBJ2-7; unclear D gene. The DNA end is more similar to TRBJ2-1, so the J call may be wrong. CDR3 length: 14 residues. CDR1 is SGDLS and CDR2 is YYNGEE in the germline V gene. The CDR3 region is CASSVEGTSYEQFF. CDR3 sequence (DNA): TGTGCCAGCAGCGTAGAAGGTACGTCTTATGAGCAGTTCTTC.